This T cell receptor beta chain was sequenced for a study of T cells in Graves' hyperthyroidism and ophthalmopathy. Study as a whole: Prior to any treatment, at the point of initial diagnosis, peripheral blood was collected.

Patients aged 18 to 65 with hyperthyroidism were newly diagnosed, with duration under 2 months. Reasons for excluding patients were uncontrolled infection, other autoimmune disease, pregnancy or lactation. PBMCs were derived from under 13 ml fresh peripheral blood. Amplification yielded TCR beta CDR3 regions, with RNA transcripts as the source. The HTBI set primed first-round TCR CDR3 RT-PCR. MiXCR, applied by TCRdb to the multiplex PCR reads, yields one record per CDR3 protein. The sample lists about 560,000 distinct CDR3 sequences; about a sixth were seen once. The germline gives CDR1 LNHDA, CDR2 SQIVND (reference sequence). V lost 3 bases to trimming and J lost 11 bases; unmatched junction nucleotides: 14. The CDR3 length is 15 residues.

The source is a woman under 30 with Graves' hyperthyroidism. The rearrangement uses TRBV19 and TRBJ1-1, with 8 bases aligning to TRBD1. The sample comprised blood. The chain's CDR3 is CASSIGQGARMGAFF. The DNA of the CDR3 is TGTGCCAGTAGTATCGGACAGGGCGCGCGTATGGGGGCTTTCTTT.